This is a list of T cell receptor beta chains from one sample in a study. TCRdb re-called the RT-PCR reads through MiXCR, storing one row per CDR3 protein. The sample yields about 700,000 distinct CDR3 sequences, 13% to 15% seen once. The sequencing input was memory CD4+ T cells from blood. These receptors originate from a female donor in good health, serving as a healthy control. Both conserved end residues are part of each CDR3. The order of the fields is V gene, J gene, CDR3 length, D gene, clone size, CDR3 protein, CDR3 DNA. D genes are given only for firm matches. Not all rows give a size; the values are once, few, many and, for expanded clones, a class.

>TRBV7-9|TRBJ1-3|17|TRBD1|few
CASSLYGTGSSGNTIYF
TGTGCCAGCAGCTTATATGGGACAGGAAGCTCTGGAAACACCATATATTTT
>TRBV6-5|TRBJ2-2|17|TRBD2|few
CASSYTLAGGPTGELFF
TGTGCCAGCAGTTACACCTTAGCGGGAGGACCCACCGGGGAGCTGTTTTTT
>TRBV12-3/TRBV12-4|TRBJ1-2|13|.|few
CASSLGGMGGYTF
TGTGCCAGCAGTTTAGGGGGAATGGGTGGCTACACCTTC
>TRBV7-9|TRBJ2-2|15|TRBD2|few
CASSLVAGSTGELFF
TGTGCCAGCAGCTTGGTAGCGGGGTCCACCGGGGAGCTGTTTTTT
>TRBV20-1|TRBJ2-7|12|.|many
CSARGSTYEQYF
TGCAGTGCCCGGGGGTCCACCTACGAGCAGTACTTC
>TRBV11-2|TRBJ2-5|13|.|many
CASSLEQRQTQYF
TGTGCCAGCAGCTTAGAACAGCGTCAGACCCAGTACTTC
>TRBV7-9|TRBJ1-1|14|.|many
CASSPRRTEVEAFF
TGTGCCAGCAGCCCCCGACGGACCGAGGTTGAAGCTTTCTTT
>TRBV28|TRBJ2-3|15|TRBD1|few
CASSRGQGITDTQYF
TGTGCCAGCAGCCGCGGACAGGGAATCACAGATACGCAGTATTTT
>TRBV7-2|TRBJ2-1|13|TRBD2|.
CASSSPLATRPFF
TGTGCCAGCAGCTCTCCACTAGCGACTCGTCCGTTCTTC
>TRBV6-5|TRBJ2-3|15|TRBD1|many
CASRPGQGAVDTQYF
TGTGCCAGCAGACCGGGACAGGGGGCGGTAGATACGCAGTATTTT
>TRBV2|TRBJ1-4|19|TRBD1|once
CASRLPRDRGLSTNEKLFF
TGTGCCAGCAGGCTTCCGCGGGACAGGGGATTATCAACTAATGAAAAACTGTTTTTT
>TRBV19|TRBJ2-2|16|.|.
CASSSPRQDNTGELFF
TGTGCCAGTAGTTCCCCCAGACAGGATAACACCGGGGAGCTGTTTTTT
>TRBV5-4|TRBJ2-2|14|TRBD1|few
CASSGIQGVGELFF
TGTGCCAGCAGCGGTATACAGGGGGTCGGGGAGCTGTTTTTT